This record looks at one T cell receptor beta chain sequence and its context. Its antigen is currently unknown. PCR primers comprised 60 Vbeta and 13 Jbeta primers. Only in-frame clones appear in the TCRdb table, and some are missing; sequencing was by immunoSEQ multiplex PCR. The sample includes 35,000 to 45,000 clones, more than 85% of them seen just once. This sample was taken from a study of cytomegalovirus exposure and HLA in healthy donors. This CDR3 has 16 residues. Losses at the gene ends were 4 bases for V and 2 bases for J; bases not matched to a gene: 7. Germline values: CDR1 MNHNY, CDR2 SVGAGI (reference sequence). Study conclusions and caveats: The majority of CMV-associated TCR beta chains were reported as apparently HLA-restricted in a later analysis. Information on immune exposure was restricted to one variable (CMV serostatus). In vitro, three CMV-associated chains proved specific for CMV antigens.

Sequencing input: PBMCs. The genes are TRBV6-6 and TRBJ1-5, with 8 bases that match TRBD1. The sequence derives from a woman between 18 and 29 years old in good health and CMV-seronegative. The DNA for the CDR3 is TGTGCCAGCAGTTCGCCGACAGGGGATGGCAATCAGCCCCAGCATTTT. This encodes CASSSPTGDGNQPQHF.